A selection of T cell receptor beta chains follows, all from one sample in a study of PD-1 blockade in classical Hodgkin lymphoma. Profiling relied on immunoSEQ multiplex PCR, and the TCRdb table lists in-frame clones only, not all of them. The sample shows some 95,000 clones, 90% of them seen only once. Specimen: peripheral blood mononuclear cells (PBMCs), collected before the fourth cycle of nivolumab. The receptors were gathered from a human donor with classical Hodgkin lymphoma. Each CDR3 is given with its conserved first and last residue. The D gene is left open where the match is weak. Size values are once, few and many counts, or a class for expanded clones, and some rows have none.

>TRBD1|TRBV5-6|-|TRBJ2-5
CASRRDRAETQYF
TGTGCCAGCAGACGGGACAGGGCAGAGACCCAGTACTTC
>-|TRBV7-3|-|TRBJ1-3
CASSLSGPHSGNTIYF
TGTGCCAGCAGCTTAAGCGGGCCTCACTCTGGAAACACCATATATTTT
>TRBD1|TRBV11-3|-|TRBJ1-5
CASSPSTGRGNQPQHF
TGTGCCAGCAGCCCATCGACAGGGAGGGGCAATCAGCCCCAGCATTTT
>-|TRBV5-6|once|TRBJ2-5
CASSRTRETQYF
TGTGCCAGCAGCCGGACAAGAGAGACCCAGTACTTC
>TRBD1|TRBV6-6|-|TRBJ1-2
CASRQGAFTYGYTF
TGTGCCAGCCGTCAGGGGGCCTTTACCTATGGCTACACCTTC
>-|TRBV27|-|TRBJ1-5
CASSLSGFNQPQHF
TGTGCCAGCAGTTTAAGCGGTTTCAATCAGCCCCAGCATTTT
>-|TRBV27|-|TRBJ2-1
CASSFEGGINEQFF
TGTGCCAGCAGTTTTGAGGGGGGGATCAATGAGCAGTTCTTC
>-|TRBV5-1|-|TRBJ2-7
CASSLDRVGEQYF
TGCGCCAGCAGCTTGGACAGGGTAGGCGAGCAGTACTTC
>-|TRBV27|-|TRBJ1-1
CASSTGFTEAFF
TGTGCCAGCAGTACAGGTTTCACTGAAGCTTTCTTT
>-|TRBV9|-|TRBJ1-3
CASSVGGPVSGNTIYF
TGTGCCAGCAGCGTCGGGGGGCCCGTTTCAGGAAACACCATATATTTT
>-|TRBV5-4|-|TRBJ2-7
CASSSPGYEQYF
TGTGCCAGCAGCTCCCCCGGATACGAGCAGTACTTC
>-|TRBV4-3|-|TRBJ2-3
CASSQYGGSTDTQYF
TGCGCCAGCAGCCAGTACGGGGGTAGCACAGATACGCAGTATTTT
>TRBD1|TRBV9|-|TRBJ1-1
CASSPQTGLTEAFF
TGTGCCAGCAGCCCCCAGACAGGGTTGACTGAAGCTTTCTTT
>TRBD1|TRBV27|-|TRBJ2-7
CASSLLGQGTYEQYF
TGTGCCAGCAGTTTATTGGGACAGGGCACTTACGAGCAGTACTTC
>-|TRBV5-6|few|TRBJ2-7
CASSGSGREQYF
TGTGCCAGCAGCGGTTCGGGGCGCGAGCAGTACTTC
>TRBD1|TRBV15|-|TRBJ2-7
CATSRDWGQGYEQYF
TGTGCCACCAGCAGAGATTGGGGACAGGGCTACGAGCAGTACTTC
>-|TRBV14|-|TRBJ1-6
CASSQDGANSPLHF
TGTGCCAGCAGCCAAGACGGGGCTAATTCACCCCTCCACTTT
>-|TRBV4-2|-|TRBJ2-3
CASSQDPPRHETQYF
TGTGCCAGCAGCCAAGATCCCCCGCGCCATGAGACGCAGTATTTT
>TRBD1|TRBV7-8|-|TRBJ1-4
CASSLAPGQLNEKLFF
TGTGCCAGCAGCTTAGCCCCGGGACAGCTTAATGAAAAACTGTTTTTT
>TRBD1|TRBV16|-|TRBJ2-2
CASSQSTGGHGELFF
TGTGCCAGCAGCCAATCCACAGGGGGCCACGGGGAGCTGTTTTTT
>-|TRBV4-2|-|TRBJ1-1
CASSQESTEAFF
TGTGCCAGCAGCCAAGAATCCACTGAAGCTTTCTTT
>-|TRBV6-4|-|TRBJ2-1
CASSEDSYNEQFF
TGTGCCAGCAGTGAAGACAGTTACAATGAGCAGTTCTTC
>-|TRBV7-2|-|TRBJ2-7
CASSPGGDEQYF
TGTGCCAGCAGTCCCGGCGGGGACGAGCAGTACTTC
>-|TRBV30|few|TRBJ1-2
CAWIRNGGYGYTF
TGTGCCTGGATACGGAATGGGGGCTATGGCTACACCTTC
>TRBD2|TRBV7-3|-|TRBJ2-5
CASSLGGGAEETQYF
TGTGCCAGCAGCTTAGGCGGGGGAGCTGAGGAGACCCAGTACTTC
>-|TRBV27|-|TRBJ2-7
CASSFRGVPYEQYF
TGTGCCAGCAGTTTTCGGGGAGTCCCCTACGAGCAGTACTTC
>TRBD1|TRBV2|-|TRBJ1-2
CASQTGAYGYTF
TGTGCCAGCCAGACAGGGGCATATGGCTACACCTTC
>-|TRBV18|-|TRBJ1-2
CASSLRDGYTF
TGTGCCAGCTCACTCCGGGACGGCTACACCTTC
>-|TRBV6-1|-|TRBJ1-2
CASSEAQAVSGYGYTF
TGTGCCAGCAGTGAAGCGCAGGCAGTATCCGGCTATGGCTACACCTTC
>-|TRBV11-2|-|TRBJ1-3
CAWGSGNTIYF
TGTGCCTGGGGGTCTGGAAACACCATATATTTT
>-|TRBV7-2|-|TRBJ2-7
CASSLGRGVQYF
TGTGCCAGCAGCTTAGGAAGGGGGGTACAGTACTTC
>TRBD1|TRBV5-1|-|TRBJ2-7
CASSLDGQGLGEQYF
TGCGCCAGCAGCTTGGACGGACAGGGGCTAGGAGAGCAGTACTTC
>TRBD1|TRBV29-1|once|TRBJ2-2
CSVEEGQGVAGELFF
TGCAGTGTTGAAGAGGGACAGGGGGTAGCCGGGGAGCTGTTTTTT
>-|TRBV29-1|-|TRBJ2-3
CSVDFLSAEDTQYF
TGCAGCGTTGACTTCCTTAGCGCCGAAGATACGCAGTATTTT
>-|TRBV5-6|-|TRBJ2-1
CASSPRTGGATNEQFF
TGTGCCAGCAGCCCTCGTACCGGGGGCGCTACCAATGAGCAGTTCTTC
>-|TRBV7-9|-|TRBJ2-2
CASSQALDTRTGELFF
TGTGCCAGCAGCCAGGCATTGGACACACGCACCGGGGAGCTGTTTTTT
>-|TRBV4-2|-|TRBJ2-1
CASSQEIRVNEQFF
TGTGCCAGCAGCCAAGAGATCCGGGTCAATGAGCAGTTCTTC
>-|TRBV2|-|TRBJ1-6
CASSEILGSFGSYNSPLHF
TGTGCCAGCAGTGAAATTCTGGGCAGCTTTGGGTCCTATAATTCACCCCTCCACTTT
>-|TRBV4-1|-|TRBJ2-1
CASSQEGLVYNEQFF
TGCGCCAGCAGCCAAGAAGGTCTAGTCTACAATGAGCAGTTCTTC
>-|TRBV7-9|-|TRBJ1-2
CASSFDYYGYTF
TGTGCCAGCAGCTTTGACTACTATGGCTACACCTTC
>-|TRBV19|-|TRBJ2-1
CATFDPGKGNEQFF
TGTGCCACTTTCGATCCGGGGAAGGGGAATGAGCAGTTCTTC
>-|TRBV6-6|-|TRBJ1-5
CASSTPDRPGNQPQHF
TGTGCCAGCAGTACCCCGGACAGACCTGGTAATCAGCCCCAGCATTTT
>TRBD1|TRBV6-5|-|TRBJ1-6
CASRPTGEVSPLHF
TGTGCCAGCAGACCGACAGGGGAGGTTTCACCCCTCCACTTT
>-|TRBV18|-|TRBJ1-5
CASSPRDSILAQHF
TGTGCCAGCTCACCGAGAGACTCCATTCTAGCCCAGCATTTT
>-|TRBV30|-|TRBJ2-7
CAWAEGWGLSYEQYF
TGTGCCTGGGCCGAAGGTTGGGGCCTCTCCTACGAGCAGTACTTC
>TRBD1|TRBV18|-|TRBJ1-3
CASSPGGVGNTIYF
TGTGCCAGCTCTCCAGGGGGCGTTGGAAACACCATATATTTT
>-|TRBV9|-|TRBJ1-1
CASSVVPGTNTEAFF
TGTGCCAGCAGCGTAGTGCCAGGGACGAACACTGAAGCTTTCTTT
>TRBD1|TRBV7-3|-|TRBJ1-2
CASSSQGEYGYTF
TGTGCCAGCAGCTCTCAGGGGGAATATGGCTACACCTTC